This T cell receptor beta chain emerged from a study of neoadjuvant nivolumab and ipilimumab in lung cancer. Study-wide points: Only two of four nivolumab-treated tumors gained richness and clonality by surgery.

As concerns this clone: The antigen remains undetermined.

TCRdb's copy holds only in-frame clones and misses some; the assay was immunoSEQ multiplex PCR. The sample lists roughly 34,000 clones, more than 85% occurring once. The CDR3 runs 13 residues. V lost 4 bases and J 9 bases, leaving 16 bases between the germline ends. In germline, CDR1 is SGDLS, CDR2 YYNGEE. Sequenced material: peripheral blood, taken after neoadjuvant nivolumab, alone or with ipilimumab, at or shortly before surgery. This TCR was sampled from an adult with non-small cell lung cancer. The gene calls are TRBV9 and TRBJ1-2; TRBD1 might be the D (5 bases). The CDR3 spells CASSLGLRNSYTF. The CDR3 DNA follows: TGTGCCAGCAGCTTGGGACTGAGGAACAGCTACACCTTC.